This TCR beta chain emerged from a study of blood T cell repertoires in COVID-19. Study overall: Sources were T cells, B-cell-depleted T cells, or PBMCs; the material itself was cDNA or gDNA.

The CDR3 covers 13 residues. The germline CDR1 and CDR2 sequences are MNHNS and SASEGT. Trimming cost V 1 base and J 12 bases, with 13 bases left between them. Seattle's cohort entered during active infection and was followed longitudinally. Original data processing: How many nucleated cells were present was estimated from reference gene primer amplification. Repertoires were generated with immunoSEQ multiplex PCR, while TCRdb's copy carries only in-frame clones and drops some. From that table come the V and J calls and clone size; the DNA was used to work out D and trimming. The data contain tens of thousands of clones, less than 95% of them singletons.

Sequences were obtained from peripheral blood. The source of this sequence is a man between 45 and 60 years old with COVID-19, enrolled during active disease. The chain has TRBV6-1 and TRBJ2-1, with TRBD1 as a possible D gene (6 bases). This CDR3 reads CASSEDLGAGQFF. The CDR3 bases are TGTGCCAGCAGTGAAGATTTGGGGGCAGGGCAGTTCTTC.